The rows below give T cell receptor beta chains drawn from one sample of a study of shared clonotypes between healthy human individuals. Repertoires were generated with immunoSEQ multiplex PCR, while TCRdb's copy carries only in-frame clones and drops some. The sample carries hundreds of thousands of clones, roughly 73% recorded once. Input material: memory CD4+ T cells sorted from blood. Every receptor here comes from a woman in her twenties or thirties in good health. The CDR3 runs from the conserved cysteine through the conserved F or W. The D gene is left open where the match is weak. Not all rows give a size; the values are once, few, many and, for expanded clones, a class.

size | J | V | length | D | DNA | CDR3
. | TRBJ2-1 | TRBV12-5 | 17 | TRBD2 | TGTGCTAGTGGTTTGGGCCTTAGCGGGAGCTCCTACAATGAGCAGTTCTTC | CASGLGLSGSSYNEQFF
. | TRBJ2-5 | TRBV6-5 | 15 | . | TGTGCCAGCAGCACGCTACAGTTCCCCCAAGAGACCCAGTACTTC | CASSTLQFPQETQYF
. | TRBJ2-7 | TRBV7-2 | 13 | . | TGTGCCAGCAGCTTCTGGTTAGGCGCCGAGCAGTACTTC | CASSFWLGAEQYF
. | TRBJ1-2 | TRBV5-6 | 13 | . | TGTGCCAGCAGCTTAACGTGGGACTATGGCTACACCTTC | CASSLTWDYGYTF
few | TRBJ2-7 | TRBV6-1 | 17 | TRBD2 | TGTGCCAGCAGTGAACCGGGACTAGCGCAGAGCTCCTACGAGCAGTACTTC | CASSEPGLAQSSYEQYF
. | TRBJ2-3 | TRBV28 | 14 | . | TGTGCCAGCAGTTTAAACAGGAGCCCAGATACGCAGTATTTT | CASSLNRSPDTQYF
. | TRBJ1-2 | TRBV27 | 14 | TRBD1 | TGTGCCAGCAGGGCAGGGGGCGCAGGGCCCCGCTACACCTTC | CASRAGGAGPRYTF
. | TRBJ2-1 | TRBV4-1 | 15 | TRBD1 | TGCGCCAGCAAATCTCCGGGACAGAACTACAATGAGCAGTTCTTC | CASKSPGQNYNEQFF
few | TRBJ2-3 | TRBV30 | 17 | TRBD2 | TGTGCCTGGAGCCCTAGGACTAGCGGGAATCGTACAGATACGCAGTATTTT | CAWSPRTSGNRTDTQYF
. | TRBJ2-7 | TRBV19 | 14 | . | TGTGCCAGTAGTATATGGCAGGGAGCCCACGAGCAGTACTTC | CASSIWQGAHEQYF
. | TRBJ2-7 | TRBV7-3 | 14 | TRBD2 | TGTGCCAGCTCCCCGGGCGGGAGGTTGTACGAGCAGTACTTC | CASSPGGRLYEQYF
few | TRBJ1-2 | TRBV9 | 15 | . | TGTGCCAGCAGCCCCCGACAGCCGCTTAACTATGGCTACACCTTC | CASSPRQPLNYGYTF
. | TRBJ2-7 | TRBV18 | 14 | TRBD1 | TGTGCCAGCTCTCAGGGACAGGGGACCTACGAGCAGTACTTC | CASSQGQGTYEQYF
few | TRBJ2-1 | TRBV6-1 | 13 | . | TGTGCCAGCAGTACCCGGGTGGGGGACTCCCAGTTCTTC | CASSTRVGDSQFF
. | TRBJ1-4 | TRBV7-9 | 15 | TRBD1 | TGTGCCAGCAGTGGTGGACAGGGCCTTAGAGAAAAACTGTTTTTT | CASSGGQGLREKLFF
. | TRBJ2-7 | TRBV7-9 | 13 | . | TGTGCCAGCAGCCGGTTGGGGGCCTACGAGCAGTACTTC | CASSRLGAYEQYF
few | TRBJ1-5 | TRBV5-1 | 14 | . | TGCGCCAGCAGCTTGAATGGGGCAGGTCAGCCCCAGCATTTT | CASSLNGAGQPQHF
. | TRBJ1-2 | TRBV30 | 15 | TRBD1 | TGTGCCTGGAGTGCAACCCGGACAGGGGGCCGCGGCTACACCTTC | CAWSATRTGGRGYTF
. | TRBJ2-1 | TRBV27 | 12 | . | TGTGCCAGCAGTTTTCAGGGAGGAGAGCAGTTCTTC | CASSFQGGEQFF
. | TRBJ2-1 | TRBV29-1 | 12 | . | TGCAGCGTTGAAGGTGGGGGGACCCGGCAGTTCTTC | CSVEGGGTRQFF
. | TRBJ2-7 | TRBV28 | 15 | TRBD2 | TGTGCCAGCAGGGACGGGACTAGCGGGTTCCACGAGCAGTACTTC | CASRDGTSGFHEQYF
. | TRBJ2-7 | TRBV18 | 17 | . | TGTGCCAGCTCACCCAAAAGAGGGGGGGGTATAAGGTACGAGCAGTACTTC | CASSPKRGGGIRYEQYF
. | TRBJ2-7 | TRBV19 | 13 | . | TGTGCCAGTAGTTCCCGGGACGCCTACGAGCAGTACTTC | CASSSRDAYEQYF
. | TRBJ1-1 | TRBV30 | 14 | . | TGTGCCTGGAGTCGAGGAGACTTGGGGACTGAAGCTTTCTTT | CAWSRGDLGTEAFF
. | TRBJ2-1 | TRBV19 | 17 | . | TGTGCCAGTAGTAAGAGGGGCGGGGGCAGCTCCTACAATGAGCAGTTCTTC | CASSKRGGGSSYNEQFF
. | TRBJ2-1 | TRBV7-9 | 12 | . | TGTGCCAGCAGCTTCCAGTCCGATGAGCAGTTCTTC | CASSFQSDEQFF
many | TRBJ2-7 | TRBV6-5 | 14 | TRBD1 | TGTGCCAGCAGCCCGGGACAGGGGACCTACGAGCAGTACTTC | CASSPGQGTYEQYF
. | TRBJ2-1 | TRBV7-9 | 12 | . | TGTGCCAGCAGCTTAATGCAGGCAGGGGAGTTCTTC | CASSLMQAGEFF
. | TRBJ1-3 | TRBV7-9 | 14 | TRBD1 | TGTGCCAGCAGCTCTCGACAGGGCGGAAACACCATATATTTT | CASSSRQGGNTIYF
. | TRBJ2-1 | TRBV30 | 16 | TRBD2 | TGTGCCTGGAGTAGCGGGAGGGTGAGCTCCTACAATGAGCAGTTCTTC | CAWSSGRVSSYNEQFF
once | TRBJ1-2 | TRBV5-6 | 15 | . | TGTGCCAGCAGCTTTAGTACAGGGTCTAACTATGGCTACACCTTC | CASSFSTGSNYGYTF
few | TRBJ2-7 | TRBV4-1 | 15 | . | TGCGCCAGCAGCCAAGATTGGGCGCGGGTTGACGAGCAGTACTTC | CASSQDWARVDEQYF
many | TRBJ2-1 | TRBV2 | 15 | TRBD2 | TGTGCCAGCAGGGTCGAGCTAGCGGGGTACAATGAGCAGTTCTTC | CASRVELAGYNEQFF
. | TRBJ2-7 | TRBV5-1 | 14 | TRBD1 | TGCGCCAGCAGACAAAGGACAGGGACTTCCGAGCAGTACTTC | CASRQRTGTSEQYF
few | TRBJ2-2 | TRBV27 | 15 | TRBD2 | TGTGCCAGCACGGGACTAGCGGGAGGGAGCGGGGAGCTGTTTTTT | CASTGLAGGSGELFF
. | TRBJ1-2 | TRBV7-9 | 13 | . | TGTGCCAGCAGCTTCGGACAACTCTATGGCTACACCTTC | CASSFGQLYGYTF
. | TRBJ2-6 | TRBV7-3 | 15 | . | TGTGCCAGCAGCACGCGCCCCGACTCCTCGAGCGTCCTGACTTTC | CASSTRPDSSSVLTF
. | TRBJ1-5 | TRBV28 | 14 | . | TGTGCCAGCAGTCGCGCGACAGGATTTCAGCCCCAGCATTTT | CASSRATGFQPQHF
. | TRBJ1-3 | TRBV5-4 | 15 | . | TGTGCCAGCAGCTTGACAGCATCCTCTGGAAACACCATATATTTT | CASSLTASSGNTIYF
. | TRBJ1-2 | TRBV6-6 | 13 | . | TGTGCCAGCAGTTACTGGGACATCCGAGGCTACACCTTC | CASSYWDIRGYTF
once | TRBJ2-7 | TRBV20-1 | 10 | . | TGCAGTGCTCCAATCTACGAGCAGTACTTC | CSAPIYEQYF
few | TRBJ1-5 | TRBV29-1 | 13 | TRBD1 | TGCAGCGTTCGGGACAGCTTGGCTCAGCCCCAGCATTTT | CSVRDSLAQPQHF
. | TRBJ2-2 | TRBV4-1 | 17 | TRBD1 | TGCGCCAGCAGCCCCCTGGGACAGGGTGGTGGTACCGGGGAGCTGTTTTTT | CASSPLGQGGGTGELFF
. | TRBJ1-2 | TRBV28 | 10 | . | TGTGCCAGCGGTCAATATGGCTACACCTTC | CASGQYGYTF